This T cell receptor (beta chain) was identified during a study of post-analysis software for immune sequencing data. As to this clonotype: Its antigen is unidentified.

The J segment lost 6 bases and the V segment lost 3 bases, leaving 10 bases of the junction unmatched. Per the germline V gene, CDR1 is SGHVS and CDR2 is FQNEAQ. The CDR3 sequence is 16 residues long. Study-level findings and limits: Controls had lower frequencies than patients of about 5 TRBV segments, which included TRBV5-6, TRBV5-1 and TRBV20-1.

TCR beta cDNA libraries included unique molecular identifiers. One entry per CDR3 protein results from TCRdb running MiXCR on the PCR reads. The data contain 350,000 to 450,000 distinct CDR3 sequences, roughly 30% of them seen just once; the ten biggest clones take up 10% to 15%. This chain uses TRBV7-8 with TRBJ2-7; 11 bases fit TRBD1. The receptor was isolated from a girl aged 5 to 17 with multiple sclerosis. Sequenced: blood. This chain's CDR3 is CASSFPTGTGGFEQYF. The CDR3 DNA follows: TGTGCCAGCAGCTTCCCTACCGGGACAGGGGGTTTCGAGCAGTACTTC.